This TCR beta chain originates from a study of T cells after yellow fever vaccination. The sample holds a few counts of this clonotype. The antigen is undetermined. This CDR3 is built from 16 residues. In germline, CDR1 is KGHDR, CDR2 SFDVKD. The junction had 7 bases not matched to a gene; V was cut back by 5 bases and J by 3 bases. Template-switching 5'RACE yielded the TCR cDNA; a universal primer site and UMIs were added in the process. TCRdb reprocessed the 5' RACE reads with MiXCR, giving one entry per CDR3 protein. The data contain hundreds of thousands of distinct CDR3 sequences, around 3.6% of them seen just once; the ten biggest clones take up 23%. Broader study findings: Clones from primary vaccination mostly reappeared after the booster (around 96% CD4, under 90% CD8).

This sequence originates from a man aged 18 to 29 who received the YFV17D yellow fever vaccine. Material: PBMCs, obtained on the day of the yellow fever booster vaccination. The chain links TRBV24-1 to TRBJ2-1, with 9 bases matching TRBD1. CDR3 bases: TGTGCCACCAGTGGGGGGGGACAGGGCCTCTACAATGAGCAGTTCTTC. Translation gives CATSGGGQGLYNEQFF.